The 10 T cell receptor beta chains below were found in one sample sequenced in a study of T cell responses to AZD1222 COVID-19 vaccine. Sequenced by immunoSEQ multiplex PCR; TCRdb stores in-frame clones only, minus some. This sample has 90,000 to 95,000 clones, with roughly 90% found just once. This specimen was peripheral blood, taken on day 0 of AZD1222 vaccination. The source is an adult in good health.

V gene TRBV7-2 combines with J gene TRBJ1-2, with D possibly TRBD1 on 5 matching bases. The CDR3 covers 14 residues. In germline, CDR1 is SGHTA, CDR2 FQGNSA. V was shortened by 0 bases and J by 1 base, with 6 bases between the two germline ends. This chain's CDR3 is CASSLAGDNYGYTF. The CDR3 DNA is TGTGCCAGCAGCTTAGCAGGGGATAACTATGGCTACACCTTC.

The chain employs TRBV24-1 and TRBJ2-3; 7 bases match TRBD2. The germline CDR1 and CDR2 sequences are KGHDR and SFDVKD. V shed 5 bases and J 7 bases; nucleotides not matched to a gene: 11. This CDR3 is 15 amino acids long. In DNA form, the CDR3 reads TGTGCCACCAGTGCCACTAGCGAGGGTTGGAATACGCAGTATTTT. It encodes CATSATSEGWNTQYF.

For the CDR3, the DNA is TGTGCCAGCAGTTCAGGGGTCGTGGGCAATCAGCCCCAGCATTTT. Its protein is CASSSGVVGNQPQHF. The chain has TRBV5-5 and TRBJ1-5; D may be TRBD1 (6 bases). Trimming took 5 bases from V and 2 from J, leaving 14 bases between them. In germline, CDR1 is SGHKS, CDR2 YYEKEE (reference sequence). The CDR3 has 15 amino acids. Supplemented by reference TRBV5-5 and TRBJ1-5, the full variable domain reads DAGVTQSPTHLIKTRGQQVTLRCSPISGHKSVSWYQQVLGQGPQFIFQYYEKEERGRGNFPDRFSARQFPNYSSELNVNALLLGDSALYLCASSSGVVGNQPQHFGDGTRLSIL.

V is TRBV7-8 and J is TRBJ2-3; D is possibly TRBD1 (5 bases). The germline gives CDR1 SGHVS, CDR2 FQNEAQ. Trimming took off 3 bases at V and 0 bases at J, with 10 bases between the two ends. The CDR3 is 15 residues long. CDR3 protein: CASSFQGHSTDTQYF. The CDR3 nucleotides are TGTGCCAGCAGCTTCCAGGGCCATAGCACAGATACGCAGTATTTT.

This clone was counted once. The rearrangement uses TRBV21-1 and TRBJ2-1; no check of the table's D call, TRBD2, against the DNA was made. TRBV21-1 corresponds to a pseudogene. The CDR3 length is 19 residues. The CDR3 sequence is CASRRAKSRGGRVRNEQFF. CDR3 DNA: TGTGCCAGCAGAAGGGCTAAGTCTAGAGGCGGGAGAGTCCGGAATGAGCAGTTCTTC.

V and J are TRBV7-9 and TRBJ2-2; D gene unclear. This CDR3 has 14 residues. Germline V gene sequence: CDR1 SEHNR, CDR2 FQNEAQ (reference sequence). V lost 3 bases and J 0 bases, leaving 5 bases between the germline ends. This CDR3 reads CASSLGTNTGELFF. CDR3 DNA: TGTGCCAGCAGCTTGGGGACGAACACCGGGGAGCTGTTTTTT. The variable domain in full, completed from reference TRBV7-9 and TRBJ2-2, reads DTGVSQNPRHKITKRGQNVTFRCDPISEHNRLYWYRQTLGQGPEFLTYFQNEAQLEKSRLLSDRFSAERPKGSFSTLEIQRTEQGDSAMYLCASSLGTNTGELFFGEGSRLTVL.

The V and J genes are TRBV4-3 and TRBJ2-1; no clear D gene. The germline CDR1 and CDR2 sequences are LGHNA and YSLEER. The CDR3 is 15 amino acids. Trimming stripped 0 bases from V and 2 bases from J, with 8 bases between. In nucleotides, the CDR3 is TGCGCCAGCAGCCAAGATTGGCCAGCCTACAATGAGCAGTTCTTC. Amino acid sequence: CASSQDWPAYNEQFF.

To note about this clone: This same CDR3 is encoded by further DNA sequences in the sample. J is TRBJ2-7 and V is TRBV18; D is unresolved. The CDR3 has 11 residues. Germline V lookup: CDR1 KGHSH, CDR2 LQKENI. V shed 3 bases and J shed 2 bases, with 2 bases lying between them. The CDR3 DNA is TGTGCCAGCTCACCCGCCTACGAGCAGTACTTC. Translated, it gives CASSPAYEQYF.

J is TRBJ2-5 and V is TRBV28, with 8 nucleotides matching TRBD1. Germline V lookup: CDR1 MDHEN, CDR2 SYDVKM. The J segment lost 4 bases and the V segment lost 6 bases, leaving 7 bases of the junction unmatched. The CDR3 length is 14 residues. CDR3 residues: CASSLQGGRETQYF. CDR3 nucleotides: TGTGCCAGCAGCCTACAGGGGGGTCGAGAGACCCAGTACTTC.

This chain links TRBV21-1 with TRBJ1-5; TRBD1, the table's D call, was not compared with the DNA. TRBV21-1 is reported as a pseudogene. CDR3 length: 16 amino acids. CDR3 region: CASSKAGGSGDQPQHF. For the CDR3, the DNA is TGTGCCAGCAGCAAAGCAGGGGGATCTGGTGATCAGCCCCAGCATTTT.